Listed here are 14 T cell receptor beta chains from one sample, sequenced in a study of neurological immune-mediated disorders. TCRdb reprocessed the 5' RACE reads with MiXCR, giving one entry per CDR3 protein. Counted here are tens of thousands of distinct CDR3 sequences, 4% to 6% occurring once; the ten biggest clones make up just under 7.5%. Sequenced material: PBMCs. The receptors originated from a man between 18 and 35 years old with multiple sclerosis.

Ten or more counts support this clonotype. V usage is TRBV5-1 and J usage is TRBJ2-7; D remains ambiguous. CDR1 is SGHRS, CDR2 YFSETQ, per germline. The V end lost 3 bases, the J end lost 0 bases, and 19 bases lay between the germline ends. This CDR3 region has 17 residues. The CDR3 region is CASSYSPSGSYSYEQYF. The CDR3 coding sequence is TGCGCCAGCAGCTACTCCCCCTCCGGGTCTTACTCCTACGAGCAGTACTTC.

Ten or more counts support this clonotype. The chain links TRBV10-3 to TRBJ2-3; 7 bases are a match to TRBD2. Germline lookup yields CDR1 ENHRY and CDR2 SYGVKD. The junction had 7 bases not matched to a gene; V was cut back by 4 bases and J by 0 bases. The CDR3 spans 16 residues. The DNA of the CDR3 is TGTGCCATCAGTGGGGCTAGCGGCCCTAGCACAGATACGCAGTATTTT. It codes for CAISGASGPSTDTQYF.

This clonotype appeared many times. V gene TRBV20-1 combines with J gene TRBJ1-2; 10 positions match TRBD1. Per germline, CDR1 DFQATT and CDR2 SNEGSKA (reference sequence). The CDR3 length is 17 residues. Trimming at V came to 6 bases and at J to 6 bases, leaving 19 bases not matched to a gene. CDR3 DNA: TGCAGTGCCCGGGGGGGACAGGGGTTTCAGTCGAACCATGGCTACACCTTC. Protein product: CSARGGQGFQSNHGYTF.

This clonotype turned up a few times. The gene calls are TRBV20-1 and TRBJ1-1; 8 positions match TRBD1. This CDR3 spans 15 amino acids. The germline V gene encodes CDR1 DFQATT and CDR2 SNEGSKA (reference sequence). The trim removed 4 bases at V and 5 bases at J, leaving 12 bases unmatched. CDR3 residues: CSAKRVRGTGTEAFF. The CDR3 DNA follows: TGCAGTGCTAAGAGGGTCCGGGGGACAGGAACTGAAGCTTTCTTT.

In its sample, this clonotype was seen many times. V gene TRBV7-2 combines with J gene TRBJ2-5; perhaps D is TRBD1 or TRBD2 (5 bases each). V shed 1 base and J shed 7 bases, with 13 bases lying between them. The CDR3 is 14 amino acids. Germline CDR1 reads SGHTA; CDR2 reads FQGNSA. For the CDR3, the DNA is TGTGCCAGCAGCTTAGTTACGGGGCCGGGGACCCAGTACTTC. Protein sequence: CASSLVTGPGTQYF.

This clonotype was picked up a small number of times. The chain couples TRBV5-1 to TRBJ2-7; TRBD2 matches 9 bases. Germline lookup yields CDR1 SGHRS and CDR2 YFSETQ. The CDR3 spans 17 residues. Unmatched junction bases numbered 7, after V lost 0 bases and J lost 0 bases. The CDR3 region is CASSLDGSGSLSYEQYF. CDR3 nucleotide sequence: TGCGCCAGCAGCTTGGATGGTAGCGGGAGCCTCTCCTACGAGCAGTACTTC.

At least ten counts were recorded for this clonotype. The V and J genes are TRBV5-1 and TRBJ2-7, with D possibly TRBD2 on 5 matching bases. CDR3 length: 14 residues. Trimming took off 4 bases at V and 3 bases at J, with 14 bases between the two ends. In germline, CDR1 is SGHRS, CDR2 YFSETQ. The CDR3 is CASSPGSMIYEQYF. The CDR3 coding sequence is TGCGCCAGCAGCCCGGGGAGCATGATCTACGAGCAGTACTTC.

This clonotype was recorded many times. The chain couples TRBV20-1 to TRBJ1-1; TRBD1 aligns across 7 bases. Germline V gives CDR1 DFQATT, CDR2 SNEGSKA (reference sequence). The CDR3 loop spans 13 amino acids. V trimming: 8 bases; J trimming: 4 bases; junction bases outside the gene matches: 10. The chain's CDR3 is CSSSDRAGTEAFF. The CDR3 DNA reads as TGCAGTTCCTCCGACAGGGCGGGCACTGAAGCTTTCTTT.

In its sample, this clonotype was seen many times. CDR3 in DNA: TGCGCCAGCAGCTTGACCAGGACAGCGCCCTATGGCTACACCTTC. This codes for CASSLTRTAPYGYTF. The rearrangement joins TRBV5-1 to TRBJ1-2; maybe TRBD1 (6 bases). Germline assignment: CDR1 SGHRS and CDR2 YFSETQ. The CDR3 loop spans 15 amino acids. Between the trimmed V and J ends, which lost 1 base and 4 bases, there was a span of 14 bases.

This clonotype appeared many times. This sequence joins TRBV20-1 and TRBJ2-7, with 8 positions matching TRBD1. V lost 2 bases and J lost 6; bases outside the gene matches: 3. CDR1 and CDR2 (germline): DFQATT, SNEGSKA (reference sequence). CDR3 length: 12 residues. CDR3 sequence reads: CSARQTGAEQYF. The CDR3, as DNA: TGCAGTGCTAGACAGACAGGGGCCGAGCAGTACTTC.

This clonotype occurred many times. This chain uses TRBV12-3 or TRBV12-4 with TRBJ2-2; D is ambiguous. The CDR3 runs to 12 residues. The V and J ends lost 3 bases and 7 bases respectively, with 6 bases between them. This CDR3 reads CASSFYIGELFF. CDR3 nucleotides: TGTGCCAGCAGTTTTTATATCGGGGAGCTGTTTTTT.

This clonotype was recorded at least ten times. This chain connects TRBV6-1 to TRBJ2-3, with D hard to call. This CDR3 comprises 14 residues. The germline CDR1 and CDR2 sequences are MNHNS and SASEGT. The V and J ends lost 7 bases and 0 bases respectively, with 11 bases between them. This CDR3 reads CASKPAESTDTQYF. CDR3 coding DNA: TGTGCCAGCAAGCCAGCAGAAAGCACAGATACGCAGTATTTT.

At least ten counts were recorded for this clonotype. V usage is TRBV28 and J usage is TRBJ2-3, with no clear D. V was shortened by 5 bases and J by 8 bases, with 11 bases between the two germline ends. Looked up from germline, CDR1 is MDHEN and CDR2 is SYDVKM. The CDR3 extends over 12 amino acids. This CDR3 reads CASSPRSFTQYF. The CDR3 region has the DNA TGTGCCAGCAGTCCCCGGAGTTTTACGCAGTATTTT. The whole variable domain, filled in from reference TRBV28 and TRBJ2-3, reads DVKVTQSSRYLVKRTGEKVFLECVQDMDHENMFWYRQDPGLGLRLIYFSYDVKMKEKGDIPEGYSVSREKKERFSLILESASTNQTSMYLCASSPRSFTQYFGPGTRLTVL.

This clonotype was recorded at least ten times. The gene calls are TRBV5-1 and TRBJ1-2; weak D call: TRBD1 (5 bases). Per germline, CDR1 SGHRS and CDR2 YFSETQ. Trimming removed 5 bases at V and 2 bases at J, with 7 bases between. The CDR3 loop spans 12 amino acids. Written as DNA, the CDR3 is TGCGCCAGCAGGACAGCCAACTATGGCTACACCTTC. Translation: CASRTANYGYTF.